This TCR beta chain stems from a study of T-cell reconstitution after alpha-beta-depleted transplantation in children. The authors prepared the TCRbeta library with unique molecular identifiers. Each CDR3 protein is one row after TCRdb ran MiXCR on the PCR reads. Of around 380,000 distinct CDR3 sequences listed, about 11% are singletons. This CDR3 spans 14 amino acids. V was shortened by 1 base and J by 7 bases, with 13 bases between the two germline ends. This clonotype was counted ten times or more. Sequenced material: PBMCs from the stem cell graft donor, taken from the stem cell graft. The sequence was collected from a human donor who donated a stem cell graft to a child with acute myeloid leukemia. The V call is TRBV12-3 or TRBV12-4, the J call TRBJ1-2; D is possibly TRBD1 (5 bases). This CDR3 reads CASSLGQGWGGYTF. Written as DNA, the CDR3 is TGTGCCAGCAGTTTAGGGCAGGGCTGGGGTGGCTACACCTTC.